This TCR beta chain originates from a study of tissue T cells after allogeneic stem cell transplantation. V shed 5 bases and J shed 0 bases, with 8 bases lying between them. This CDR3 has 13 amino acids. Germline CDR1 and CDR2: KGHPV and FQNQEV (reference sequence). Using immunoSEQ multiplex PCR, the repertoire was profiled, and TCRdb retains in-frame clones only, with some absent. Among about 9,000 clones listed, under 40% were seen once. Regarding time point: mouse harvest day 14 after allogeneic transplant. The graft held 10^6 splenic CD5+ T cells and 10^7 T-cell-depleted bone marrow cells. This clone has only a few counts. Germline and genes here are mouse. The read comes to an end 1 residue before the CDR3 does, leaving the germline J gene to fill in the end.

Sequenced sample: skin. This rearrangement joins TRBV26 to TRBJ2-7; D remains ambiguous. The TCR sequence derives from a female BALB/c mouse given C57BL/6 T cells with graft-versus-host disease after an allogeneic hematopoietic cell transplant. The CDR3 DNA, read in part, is TGTGCCAGCAGTACAACAATCTCCTATGAACAGTAC. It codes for CASSTTISYEQY. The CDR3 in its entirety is CASSTTISYEQYF.